Listed below are T cell receptor beta chains from one sample, sequenced in a study of blood T cell repertoires in COVID-19. Assay: immunoSEQ multiplex PCR; the TCRdb copy retains only in-frame clones and omits some. The table lists about 46,000 clones, approximately 86% of them singletons. Sequences were obtained from peripheral blood. Source of these receptors: a man aged 55-75 years with acute or convalescent COVID-19. Each CDR3 is given with its conserved first and last residue. Each record gives: D gene, V gene, J gene, CDR3 protein. D genes are given only for firm matches.

TRBD2	TRBV29-1	TRBJ2-7	CSVHSGSSPHEQYF
TRBD1	TRBV5-1	TRBJ1-6	CASSWGQGSYNSPLHF
TRBD2	TRBV7-2	TRBJ2-7	CASSTIAGAPVEQYF
NA	TRBV28	TRBJ2-3	CASSRAGWTDTQYF
NA	TRBV29-1	TRBJ1-1	CSVLGTALEAFF
NA	TRBV16	TRBJ2-1	CASSPHNEQFF
NA	TRBV5-4	TRBJ2-7	CASSLRDAGGQYF
NA	TRBV10-1	TRBJ2-1	CASSAYGKSSYNEQFF
TRBD2	TRBV5-4	TRBJ2-1	CASSLASGGYNEQFF
NA	TRBV10-3	TRBJ2-2	CAISVTGGTGELFF
NA	TRBV6-1	TRBJ1-1	CASSEGHSLNTEAFF
NA	TRBV19	TRBJ1-2	CAFPGVNYGYTF
NA	TRBV2	TRBJ2-1	CASSDGFLETSYNEQFF
TRBD1	TRBV5-1	TRBJ1-4	CASSRGQGITNEKLFF
TRBD2	TRBV5-4	TRBJ2-5	CASSGVREGRETQYF
NA	TRBV28	TRBJ2-6	CASGRSGANVLTF
TRBD1	TRBV28	TRBJ1-5	CASRPQGALTNQPQHF
TRBD2	TRBV5-1	TRBJ2-5	CASSLLAEGETQYF
TRBD1	TRBV2	TRBJ2-1	CASRLDRGYNEQFF
NA	TRBV7-9	TRBJ1-6	CASSPWGDNSPLHF
NA	TRBV19	TRBJ2-7	CASALQGFRSYEQYF
NA	TRBV11-2	TRBJ2-1	CASGGGRNEQFF
TRBD1	TRBV2	TRBJ1-4	CASRPGQATNEKLFF
NA	TRBV7-6	TRBJ2-3	CASSLEGVLRGADTQYF
TRBD2	TRBV4-2	TRBJ2-1	CASSQELAGGDEQFF
TRBD1	TRBV29-1	TRBJ1-2	CSDLQGAEGYTF
NA	TRBV5-4	TRBJ1-2	CASSFHSLQDGRGGYTF
NA	TRBV7-2	TRBJ1-1	CASSATGRGTEAFF
TRBD2	TRBV11-2	TRBJ2-7	CASSSRTGGHGNEQYF
TRBD2	TRBV7-2	TRBJ2-7	CASSPFSGSGYEQYF
NA	TRBV10-1	TRBJ2-2	CASSESLGPGELFF
NA	TRBV5-1	TRBJ2-7	CASSLSGTPYEQYF
NA	TRBV7-9	TRBJ2-2	CASSFLLRENTGELFF
NA	TRBV11-3	TRBJ1-6	CASSPRRNSPLHF
TRBD2	TRBV4-3	TRBJ2-7	CASSRRGRGSGEQYF
NA	TRBV28	TRBJ2-7	CASSWRSLSSYEQYF
TRBD1	TRBV27	TRBJ2-7	CASSLGTGGGYEQYF
NA	TRBV18	TRBJ1-3	CASSPIGGRSGNTIYF
TRBD1	TRBV7-2	TRBJ1-1	CASSFDRGVYTEAFF
NA	TRBV7-6	TRBJ2-4	CASSLGSDGNAKNIQYF
NA	TRBV28	TRBJ2-1	CASSLLNEQFF
TRBD1	TRBV7-9	TRBJ2-7	CASSKRTGFHEQYF
NA	TRBV11-3	TRBJ2-7	CASSFGGGGTYEQYF
TRBD1	TRBV4-2	TRBJ1-2	CASSQSTGGYGYTF
NA	TRBV5-1	TRBJ2-7	CASSLGSRGRKNEQYF
NA	TRBV2	TRBJ1-5	CASSVVGANQPQHF
TRBD1	TRBV4-2	TRBJ2-1	CASSQGQGAREQFF
NA	TRBV6-2/TRBV6-3	TRBJ2-3	CASSSGDFPFTDTQYF
NA	TRBV10-3	TRBJ2-5	CAISEGGTVGEETQYF
TRBD2	TRBV11-3	TRBJ2-1	CASSAEGLAGAEQFF
NA	TRBV7-9	TRBJ2-2	CASSLAGQNRGELFF
NA	TRBV28	TRBJ1-6	CASSLETGIPPLHF
NA	TRBV5-1	TRBJ2-7	CASSLGRGGEEQYF
NA	TRBV10-2	TRBJ1-2	CASRRGIGGYTF
NA	TRBV14	TRBJ1-5	CASSVAHNQPQHF